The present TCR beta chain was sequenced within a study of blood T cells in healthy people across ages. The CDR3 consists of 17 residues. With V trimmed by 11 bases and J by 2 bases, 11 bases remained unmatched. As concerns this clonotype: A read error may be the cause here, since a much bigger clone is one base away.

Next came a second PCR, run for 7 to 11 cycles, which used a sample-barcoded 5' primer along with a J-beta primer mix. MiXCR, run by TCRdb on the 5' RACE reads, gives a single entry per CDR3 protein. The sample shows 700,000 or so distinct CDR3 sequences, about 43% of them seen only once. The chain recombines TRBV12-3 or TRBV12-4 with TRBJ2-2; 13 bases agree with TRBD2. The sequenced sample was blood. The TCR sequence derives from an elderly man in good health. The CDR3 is CACTLTSGGQNTGELFF. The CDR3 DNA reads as TGTGCCTGCACCTTGACTAGCGGGGGGCAAAACACCGGGGAGCTGTTTTTT.